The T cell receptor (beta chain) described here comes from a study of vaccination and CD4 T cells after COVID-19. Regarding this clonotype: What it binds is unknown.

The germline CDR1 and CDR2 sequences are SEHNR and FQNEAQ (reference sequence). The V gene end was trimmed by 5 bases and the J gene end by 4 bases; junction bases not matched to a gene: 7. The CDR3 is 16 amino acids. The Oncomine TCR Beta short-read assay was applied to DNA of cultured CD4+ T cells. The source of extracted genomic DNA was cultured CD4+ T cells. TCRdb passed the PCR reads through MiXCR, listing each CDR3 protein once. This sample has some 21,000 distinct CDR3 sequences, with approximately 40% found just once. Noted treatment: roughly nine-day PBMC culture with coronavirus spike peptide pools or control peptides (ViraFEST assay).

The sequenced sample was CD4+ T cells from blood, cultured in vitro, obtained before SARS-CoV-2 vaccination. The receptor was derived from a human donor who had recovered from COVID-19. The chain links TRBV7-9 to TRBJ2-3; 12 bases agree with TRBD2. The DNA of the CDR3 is TGTGCCAGCAGCGAAGGACTAGCGGGACGGGCAGATACGCAGTATTTT. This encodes CASSEGLAGRADTQYF.